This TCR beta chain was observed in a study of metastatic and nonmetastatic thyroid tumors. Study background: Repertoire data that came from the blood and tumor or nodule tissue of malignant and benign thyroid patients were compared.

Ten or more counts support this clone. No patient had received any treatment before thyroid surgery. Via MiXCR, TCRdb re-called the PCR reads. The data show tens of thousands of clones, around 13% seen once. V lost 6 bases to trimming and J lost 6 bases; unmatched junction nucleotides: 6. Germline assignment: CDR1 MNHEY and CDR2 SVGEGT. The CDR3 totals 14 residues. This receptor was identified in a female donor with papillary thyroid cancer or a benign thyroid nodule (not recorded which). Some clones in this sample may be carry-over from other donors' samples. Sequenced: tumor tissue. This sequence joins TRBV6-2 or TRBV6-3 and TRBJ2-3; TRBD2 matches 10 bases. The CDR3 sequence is CASRASGSQDTQYF. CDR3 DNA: TGTGCCAGCAGGGCTAGCGGGAGTCAGGATACGCAGTATTTT.